This TCR beta chain originates from a study of T cell repertoires in ileal Crohn's disease. Background on the study: Surgery for a complication: stricturing in around 60%, penetrating in roughly 40%. Study-wide findings and caveats: Endoscopic recurrence occurred in every patient whose clonality exceeded 26.8%. High-frequency clones were more common in sorted CD8 than CD4 cells.

V lost 4 bases and J lost 7, with 9 bases in between. CDR3 length: 12 residues. Germline-derived CDR1 and CDR2 are SGDLS and YYNGEE. Each sample's TCRB immunosequencing used 450 to 650 nanograms of biopsy DNA. The repertoire was sequenced with immunoSEQ multiplex PCR; TCRdb's copy has only in-frame clones and lacks some. Altogether around 17,000 clones are present, about 86% being singletons, with the ten largest covering 4.5% to 6%. Remarks on this clone: No antigen is known for it.

The sequenced sample consisted of ileal tissue. The chain has TRBV9 and TRBJ2-1; D remains unclear. The TCR originated in an adult with Crohn's disease. CDR3 in DNA: TGTGCCAGCAGCCCCTCTAGGAATGAGCAGTTCTTC. It yields the protein CASSPSRNEQFF.